The present T cell receptor (beta chain) was sequenced within a study of regulatory T cells in long-lasting Graves disease. About the research overall: Persistence in Graves' disease denoted antithyroid drug use beyond 5 years alongside positive TSH receptor antibodies.

The study's findings and limits: Among the persistent patients, 2,741 public clonotypes were shared, more than the 850 to 1,000 shared among new patients. Researchers reported studying only peripheral blood, not thyroid tissue.

Time point noted: persistent/refractory GD, antithyroid drugs over 5 years with positive TRAb. Following extraction of RNA from PBMCs, that RNA was used to make the TCR library. Both iRepertoire HTBI primers and Arm-PCR of CDR3 regions were used to build the TCR beta libraries. TCRdb independently ran MiXCR on the multiplex PCR reads; one entry per CDR3 protein. The repertoire has some 430,000 distinct CDR3 sequences, 20% to 25% of them found once; the top ten carry around 7%. In its sample, this clonotype was seen a few times. Its antigen is currently unknown. The sequenced sample was peripheral blood mononuclear cells (PBMCs), obtained when the disease was refractory, from a patient treated with antithyroid drugs. The sequence was obtained from a female donor with Graves disease.

CDR3 residues: CASIAGGPGGELFF. Here the CDR3 DNA reads TGTGCCAGCATCGCGGGGGGGCCCGGCGGGGAGCTGTTTTTT. This chain links TRBV6-2 or TRBV6-3 with TRBJ2-2, with 9 positions matching TRBD2. The CDR3 length is 14 residues. V gave up 7 bases and J gave up 7 bases; unmatched junction bases: 7. Per the germline V gene, CDR1 is MNHEY and CDR2 is SVGEGT.